The sequence of this TCR beta chain was determined in a study of T-cell reconstitution after alpha-beta-depleted transplantation in children. The study's findings and limits: Newly produced T cells mostly accounted for T-cell counts and diversity one year post-transplant.

The CDR3 totals 15 residues. V shed 6 bases, J shed 0 bases, and the junction held 8 bases outside the gene matches. CDR1 and CDR2 from the germline V gene are SGHRS and YFSETQ. Regarding this clonotype: Its antigen is currently unknown.

During its preparation, the TCRbeta library received unique molecular identifiers. MiXCR was run by TCRdb on the PCR reads, yielding one entry per CDR3 protein. Of 300,000 or so distinct CDR3 sequences in the sample, around 25% are singletons; the top ten hold about a tenth. The sequence derives from a male patient between 10 and 17 years old who had a stem cell transplant for acute lymphoblastic leukemia, so the T cells may come from the graft donor. The sequencing here drew on PBMCs, mostly from graft donor cells, taken 180 days after TCRalphabeta/CD19-depleted stem cell transplant. The J gene is TRBJ2-5, the V gene TRBV5-1; 7 bases are a match to TRBD2. CDR3 region: CASNRISGYQETQYF. CDR3 bases: TGCGCCAGCAACCGTATTAGCGGGTACCAAGAGACCCAGTACTTC.